The 10 T cell receptor beta chains listed next were all sequenced from one sample in a study of cytomegalovirus exposure and HLA in healthy donors. Primers included in the PCR were 60 Vbeta and 13 Jbeta primers. Generated by immunoSEQ multiplex PCR, the TCRdb table keeps only in-frame clones and is missing some. Of 70,000 or so clones in the sample, more than 80% were seen once. Input material: PBMCs. These receptors came from a woman between 25 and 40 years old in good health and CMV-seronegative.

This chain joins TRBV6-4 and TRBJ2-2, with 12 bases aligning to TRBD2. The CDR3 is 15 residues long. Trimming removed 4 bases from V and 6 bases from J; junction bases left unmatched: 3. Per the germline V gene, CDR1 is MRHNA and CDR2 is SNTAGT. The CDR3 loop reads CASSATSGSSGELFF. The CDR3 bases are TGTGCCAGCAGTGCGACTAGCGGGAGTTCCGGGGAGCTGTTTTTT.

CDR3 sequence reads: CASRAGLEQYF. The CDR3 DNA sequence: TGTGCCAGCAGGGCGGGGCTCGAGCAGTACTTC. This sequence joins TRBV6-1 and TRBJ2-7; D possibly corresponds to TRBD2 (6 bases). The germline V gene encodes CDR1 MNHNS and CDR2 SASEGT. The CDR3 is 11 residues long. The ends were cut back, 6 bases at V and 6 bases at J, with 9 bases in the middle.

A remark on this clone: Here the CDR3 omits its conserved ending phenylalanine or tryptophan, so a read error is the likely source. The V and J genes are TRBV6-5 and TRBJ1-1; D not certain. CDR3 length: 15 residues. Germline CDR1 and CDR2: MNHEY and SVGAGI. CDR3 loop: CAGSSPSGSNTEAFS. The CDR3 coding sequence is TGTGCCGGCAGTTCCCCTTCGGGTAGCAACACTGAAGCTTTCTCT.

The rearrangement joins TRBV28 to TRBJ2-5; 14 positions agree with TRBD2. CDR3 length: 17 amino acids. Trimming took 3 bases from V and 5 from J; bases not matched to a gene: 8. Germline CDR1 and CDR2: MDHEN and SYDVKM. The CDR3 region is CASSFRGTSGSGETQYF. The CDR3 bases are TGTGCCAGCAGTTTTAGGGGGACTAGCGGGAGCGGGGAGACCCAGTACTTC. Based on the CDR3 plus reference TRBV28 and TRBJ2-5, the full variable domain is DVKVTQSSRYLVKRTGEKVFLECVQDMDHENMFWYRQDPGLGLRLIYFSYDVKMKEKGDIPEGYSVSREKKERFSLILESASTNQTSMYLCASSFRGTSGSGETQYFGPGTRLLVL.

The chain has TRBV7-9 and TRBJ2-7; 10 nucleotides match TRBD2. The trim removed 4 bases at V and 2 bases at J, leaving 5 bases unmatched. Germline V gene lookup returns CDR1 SEHNR and CDR2 FQNEAQ (reference sequence). CDR3 length: 15 amino acids. The chain's CDR3 is CASSWGLATTYEQYF. CDR3 DNA sequence: TGTGCCAGCAGCTGGGGACTAGCGACAACCTACGAGCAGTACTTC.

The chain employs TRBV20-1 and TRBJ1-2; D gene ambiguous. This CDR3 is 11 amino acids long. Germline CDR1 and CDR2: DFQATT and SNEGSKA (reference sequence). With 1 base removed from V and 4 bases from J, the gap between germline ends came to 4 bases. The CDR3 reads CSARGLYGYTF. The CDR3 DNA reads as TGCAGTGCTAGAGGACTCTATGGCTACACCTTC.

This chain connects TRBV7-2 to TRBJ1-1; no clear D. This CDR3 comprises 13 residues. CDR1 is SGHTA, CDR2 FQGNSA, per germline. V lost 5 bases and J 5 bases, leaving 12 bases between the germline ends. In DNA form, the CDR3 reads TGTGCCAGCAGCCCGATGGGGAGGACTGAAGCTTTCTTT. It codes for CASSPMGRTEAFF.

About this clone: The junction shows a germline mismatch at one end, possibly a read error. The rearrangement joins TRBV7-7 to TRBJ2-5, with D hard to call. This CDR3 has 13 residues. Germline V gene data show CDR1 as SSHAT and CDR2 as FNYEAQ (reference sequence). The CDR3 protein is CASSLRGSETQYF. The DNA for the CDR3 is TGTGCTAGCAGCTTACGAGGTTCGGAGACCCAGTACTTC.

The gene calls are TRBV4-2 and TRBJ2-2; 7 bases agree with TRBD1. The ends lost 4 bases at V and 3 bases at J; junction bases unmatched: 11. Germline CDR1 LGHNA, CDR2 YNFKEQ. This CDR3 is built from 17 residues. The CDR3 nucleotides read TGTGCCAGCAGCCCACTTAAGACAGGGTATGACACCGGGGAGCTGTTTTTT. Translated: CASSPLKTGYDTGELFF.

The rearrangement joins TRBV18 to TRBJ2-7; tentatively, D is TRBD1 (5 bases). V was clipped by 2 bases and J by 3 bases, with 11 bases between them. This CDR3 has 14 residues. CDR1 and CDR2 (germline): KGHSH, LQKENI. In DNA form, the CDR3 reads TGTGCCAGCTCACCAGGGGCCGTAAACTACGAGCAGTACTTC. Residues: CASSPGAVNYEQYF.